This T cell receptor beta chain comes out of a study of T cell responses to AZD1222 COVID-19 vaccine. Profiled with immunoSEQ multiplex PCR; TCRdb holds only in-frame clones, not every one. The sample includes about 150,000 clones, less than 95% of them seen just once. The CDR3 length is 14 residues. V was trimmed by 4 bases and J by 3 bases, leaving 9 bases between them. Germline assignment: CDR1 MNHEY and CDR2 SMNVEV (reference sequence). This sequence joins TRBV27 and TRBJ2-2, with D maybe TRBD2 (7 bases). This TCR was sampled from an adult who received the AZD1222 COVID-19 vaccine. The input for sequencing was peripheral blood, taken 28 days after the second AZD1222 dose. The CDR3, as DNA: TGTGCCAGCAGTTACGGGGGGCACACCGGGGAGCTGTTTTTT. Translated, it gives CASSYGGHTGELFF.